This TCR beta chain stems from a study of shared clonotypes between healthy human individuals. The CDR3 has 14 residues. The V end lost 6 bases, the J end lost 0 bases, and 12 bases lay between the germline ends. The germline V gene has CDR1 SNHLY and CDR2 FYNNEI. A word on this clone: The antigen remains undetermined. The sample holds other DNA sequences that translate to the same CDR3.

Whole-study results and caveats: The donor pool, a small one, limited the genetic and exposure-history diversity represented. Though the depth was large, rarefaction showed that sorted-subset sequencing was incomplete.

The assay was immunoSEQ multiplex PCR, and TCRdb's table has in-frame clones only and misses some. The data hold about 2.5 million clones, with 85% to 95% observed a single time. This chain uses TRBV2 with TRBJ2-7; weak D call: TRBD1 (6 bases). The origin of this receptor is a man aged 18 to 30 in good health. Some clones in this sample may be carry-over from other donors' samples. Sequenced: naive CD4+ T cells from PBMCs. The subset is: CD45RA+ positively selected. CDR3 region: CASRLDRTSYEQYF. The CDR3 DNA follows: TGTGCCAGCAGACTCGACAGGACCTCCTACGAGCAGTACTTC. The whole variable domain, remainder taken from reference TRBV2 and TRBJ2-7, is EPEVTQTPSHQVTQMGQEVILRCVPISNHLYFYWYRQILGQKVEFLVSFYNNEISEKSEIFDDQFSVERPDGSNFTLKIRSTKLEDSAMYFCASRLDRTSYEQYFGPGTRLTVT.